The 8 T cell receptor beta chains reported below all come from one sample, sequenced in a study of cytomegalovirus exposure and HLA in healthy donors. Primers for the PCR totalled 60 Vbeta and 13 Jbeta. Generated by immunoSEQ multiplex PCR, the TCRdb table keeps only in-frame clones and is missing some. Altogether about 160,000 clones are present, 60% to 85% being singletons, with the ten largest covering under 4%. Sequencing used PBMCs. The receptors were sampled from a woman aged 35 to 49 in good health and CMV-seronegative.

The sample holds a few counts of this clone. The chain couples TRBV28 to TRBJ2-1; 7 nucleotides match TRBD1. After removal of 5 bases from V and 3 bases from J, the junction contained 10 bases not matched to a gene. The CDR3 extends over 16 amino acids. Germline CDR1 reads MDHEN; CDR2 reads SYDVKM. CDR3 loop: CASSPSGTEDYNEQFF. In nucleotides, the CDR3 is TGTGCCAGCAGTCCCTCAGGGACAGAAGACTACAATGAGCAGTTCTTC.

This sequence joins TRBV5-1 and TRBJ1-2, with D maybe TRBD1 (6 bases). Trimming took 4 bases from V and 5 from J, leaving 15 bases between them. The CDR3 runs 14 residues. Germline CDR1 is SGHRS and CDR2 is YFSETQ. CDR3 bases: TGCGCCAGCAGCCTGACACAGGGAAATTATGGCTACACCTTC. This sequence encodes CASSLTQGNYGYTF.

The chain recombines TRBV18 with TRBJ1-2, with TRBD1 matching 8 bases. Germline CDR1 reads KGHSH; CDR2 reads LQKENI. The CDR3 runs 13 residues. Trimming took 5 bases from V and 7 from J; bases not matched to a gene: 6. CDR3 sequence (DNA): TGTGCCAGCTCAGCTGGACAGGGCGCTGGCTACACCTTC. It encodes CASSAGQGAGYTF.

This chain joins TRBV4-1 and TRBJ2-1, with 9 bases matching TRBD1. This CDR3 comprises 17 residues. Germline CDR1 and CDR2: MGHRA and YSYEKL. Unmatched junction bases numbered 6, after V lost 0 bases and J lost 3 bases. The CDR3 protein is CASSQDNRQGVYNEQFF. Here the CDR3 DNA reads TGCGCCAGCAGCCAAGATAACCGACAGGGGGTCTACAATGAGCAGTTCTTC.

This clone was picked up a small number of times. The V call is TRBV6-1, the J call TRBJ2-5; 8 nucleotides agree with TRBD2. The end of the DNA fits TRBJ2-7 better, so the J call may be wrong. Germline V gives CDR1 MNHNS, CDR2 SASEGT. The CDR3 consists of 15 residues. CDR3 amino acids: CASSPISGESYEQYF. Written as DNA, the CDR3 is TGTGCCAGCAGCCCTATTAGCGGGGAGTCCTACGAGCAGTACTTC.

The table lists this clone with a count of one. Other DNA sequences in this sample translate to the same CDR3. The chain is built from TRBV18 and TRBJ2-7; D might be TRBD1 (6 bases). Per germline, CDR1 KGHSH and CDR2 LQKENI. V gave up 3 bases and J gave up 5 bases, with 20 bases separating them. The CDR3 contains 16 residues. CDR3 in DNA: TGTGCCAGCTCACCCCCCCAAGCACAGGGAAAAGACGAGCAGTACTTC. Translating gives CASSPPQAQGKDEQYF.

This clone was seen a single time. The chain carries TRBV6-4 and TRBJ2-2, with D maybe TRBD2 (5 bases). This CDR3 contains 15 residues. Germline loops: CDR1 MRHNA, CDR2 SNTAGT. V shed 0 bases and J shed 4 bases, with 9 bases lying between them. The DNA for the CDR3 is TGTGCCAGCAGTGACTCACCGGGGTCCACCGGGGAGCTGTTTTTT. This translates into CASSDSPGSTGELFF.

The chain employs TRBV7-9 and TRBJ1-3, with a possible D match to TRBD1 (5 bases). V gave up 1 base and J gave up 8 bases, with 15 bases separating them. CDR3 length: 15 residues. Per the germline V gene, CDR1 is SEHNR and CDR2 is FQNEAQ (reference sequence). CDR3 nucleotide sequence: TGTGCCAGCAGCTTAGTTTGGGGCGTCGGATACACCATATATTTT. This codes for CASSLVWGVGYTIYF.